These T cell receptor beta chains were read from a single sample in a study of cytomegalovirus exposure and HLA in healthy donors. Assay used: immunoSEQ multiplex PCR; TCRdb lists only in-frame clones, some missing. The sample lists roughly 98,000 clones, around four fifths seen once, with about 2% in the top ten. Sequenced: PBMCs. These receptors all come from a man aged 35 to 55 in good health and CMV-seronegative. CDR3s include the opening cysteine and the closing phenylalanine or tryptophan. The D gene is left open where the match is weak. Clone size is given for some rows only: seen once, a few or many times, or a class if the clone is expanded.

d_call	clone_size	v_call	j_call	cdr3_aa	cdr3_nt
TRBD2	-	TRBV5-6	TRBJ2-7	CASSFTASGTYEQYF	TGTGCCAGCAGCTTTACGGCTAGCGGAACCTACGAGCAGTACTTC
-	once	TRBV28	TRBJ1-5	CASLGRTNSNQPQHF	TGTGCCAGCTTGGGACGGACTAATAGCAATCAGCCCCAGCATTTT
TRBD2	-	TRBV2	TRBJ2-1	CASRERTSGGNEQFF	TGTGCCAGCAGGGAGCGGACTAGTGGAGGCAATGAGCAGTTCTTC
-	-	TRBV9	TRBJ2-7	CASSVAGVNEQYF	TGTGCCAGCAGCGTAGCAGGGGTCAACGAGCAGTACTTC
TRBD1	-	TRBV2	TRBJ1-2	CARDRGLANYGYTF	TGTGCCAGGGACAGGGGGCTAGCTAACTATGGCTACACCTTC
-	-	TRBV25-1	TRBJ2-3	CASSEWSGTDTQYF	TGTGCCAGCAGTGAATGGAGCGGCACAGATACGCAGTATTTT
-	once	TRBV9	TRBJ1-4	CASSVGASTNEKLFF	TGTGCCAGCAGCGTAGGGGCAAGCACTAATGAAAAACTGTTTTTT
-	-	TRBV19	TRBJ1-1	CASSTQVNTEAFF	TGTGCCAGTAGTACGCAGGTGAACACTGAAGCTTTCTTT
TRBD1	-	TRBV5-6	TRBJ1-3	CASSIAGGADGNTIYF	TGTGCCAGCAGCATTGCAGGGGGCGCAGATGGAAACACCATATATTTT
-	once	TRBV11-2	TRBJ2-3	CASSYTVAYTQYF	TGTGCCAGCAGCTACACGGTAGCTTATACGCAGTATTTT
TRBD1	-	TRBV19	TRBJ2-3	CASRDGTGLTDTQYF	TGTGCCAGTAGGGATGGGACAGGCCTCACAGATACGCAGTATTTT
-	-	TRBV27	TRBJ1-5	CASSPHRGNQPQHF	TGTGCCAGCAGTCCGCACAGGGGCAATCAGCCCCAGCATTTT
-	once	TRBV28	TRBJ1-1	CASRLEGGNTEAFF	TGTGCCAGCAGATTAGAAGGAGGGAACACTGAAGCTTTCTTT
TRBD1	few	TRBV29-1	TRBJ1-2	CSVVPGTGIYGYTF	TGCAGCGTTGTTCCAGGGACAGGGATCTATGGCTACACCTTC
-	-	TRBV9	TRBJ2-3	CASSVVASSDTQYF	TGTGCCAGCAGCGTAGTGGCTAGCTCAGATACGCAGTATTTT
TRBD2	few	TRBV9	TRBJ2-5	CASSPRGDPGETQYF	TGTGCCAGCAGCCCCCGGGGGGACCCTGGAGAGACCCAGTACTTC
-	-	TRBV10-1	TRBJ2-1	CASSDRDEQFF	TGCGCCAGCAGTGACAGGGATGAGCAGTTCTTC
-	-	TRBV5-6	TRBJ2-1	CASSPQLTRSSYNEQFF	TGTGCCAGCAGCCCTCAACTGACTAGAAGCTCCTACAATGAGCAGTTCTTC
TRBD2	-	TRBV5-8	TRBJ2-1	CASSFLDAGGRENNEQFF	TGTGCCAGCAGCTTTCTAGACGCGGGCGGGAGAGAAAACAATGAGCAGTTCTTC
TRBD1	-	TRBV7-3	TRBJ1-3	CASSSPAGQGEGNTIYF	TGTGCCAGCAGCTCGCCGGCGGGACAGGGGGAAGGAAACACCATATATTTT
-	-	TRBV7-9	TRBJ2-3	CASSLGSVRDRSTDTQYF	TGTGCCAGCAGCTTAGGCTCAGTCCGCGACAGAAGCACAGATACGCAGTATTTT
TRBD1	few	TRBV7-8	TRBJ1-5	CASSLAGQGNQPQHF	TGTGCCAGCAGCTTAGCGGGACAGGGCAATCAGCCCCAGCATTTT
TRBD1	-	TRBV5-1	TRBJ1-4	CASSLGGTATNEKLFF	TGCGCCAGCAGCTTGGGTGGGACAGCAACTAATGAAAAACTGTTTTTT
-	few	TRBV9	TRBJ2-7	CASSGGDEQYF	TGTGCCAGCAGCGGGGGGGACGAGCAGTACTTC
-	-	TRBV2	TRBJ1-6	CASSTRDLGSPLHF	TGTGCCAGCAGTACCCGGGATCTCGGGTCACCCCTCCACTTT
-	-	TRBV19	TRBJ2-7	CASSLRDISYEQYF	TGTGCCAGTAGTCTCCGGGACATATCCTACGAGCAGTACTTC
-	few	TRBV5-4	TRBJ2-1	CATVVAGPTYNEQFF	TGTGCCACCGTAGTGGCGGGCCCCACCTACAATGAGCAGTTCTTC
-	few	TRBV27	TRBJ1-6	CASSLLRDIRNSPLHF	TGTGCCAGCAGTTTATTAAGGGACATACGAAATTCACCCCTCCACTTT
TRBD1	few	TRBV27	TRBJ1-1	CASRGTGRGYEAFF	TGTGCCAGCAGGGGGACAGGGAGAGGCTATGAAGCTTTCTTT
TRBD1	-	TRBV28	TRBJ2-7	CASTGQGHEQYF	TGTGCCAGCACCGGACAGGGGCACGAGCAGTACTTC
-	once	TRBV5-5	TRBJ2-3	CASSLWGEYGDTQYF	TGTGCCAGCAGCTTATGGGGGGAGTATGGTGATACGCAGTATTTT
-	-	TRBV4-1	TRBJ2-7	CASSQGLDPYEQYF	TGCGCCAGCAGCCAAGGACTAGATCCCTACGAGCAGTACTTC
TRBD1	-	TRBV4-3	TRBJ2-7	CASSQGTGQLIGGSYEQYF	TGCGCCAGCAGCCAAGGGACAGGGCAATTAATAGGAGGCTCCTACGAGCAGTACTTC
TRBD2	-	TRBV13	TRBJ2-3	CASSSRLAGVTDTQYF	TGTGCCAGCAGCTCGCGACTAGCGGGGGTGACAGATACGCAGTATTTT
TRBD2	-	TRBV5-1	TRBJ2-5	CASSPGLAGGPRETQYF	TGCGCCAGCAGCCCAGGACTAGCGGGGGGGCCGAGGGAGACCCAGTACTTC
TRBD2	-	TRBV7-9	TRBJ2-7	CASSLALASGRHEQYF	TGTGCCAGCAGCTTAGCGTTGGCTAGCGGGAGGCACGAGCAGTACTTC
TRBD1	-	TRBV5-1	TRBJ2-5	CASSPIGQGAGETQYF	TGCGCCAGCAGCCCTATCGGACAGGGGGCAGGAGAGACCCAGTACTTC
TRBD1	-	TRBV5-5	TRBJ1-6	CASSWGTGGLYNSPLHF	TGTGCCAGCAGCTGGGGGACAGGGGGATTGTATAATTCACCCCTCCACTTT
-	-	TRBV29-1	TRBJ2-5	CSVDMGRQETQYF	TGCAGCGTTGATATGGGCAGGCAAGAGACCCAGTACTTC
TRBD1	-	TRBV28	TRBJ1-6	CASTAGQVNSPLHF	TGTGCCAGCACCGCCGGACAGGTTAATTCACCCCTCCACTTT
TRBD1	-	TRBV28	TRBJ1-2	CASRPRQGPAYGYTF	TGTGCCAGCAGACCTCGACAGGGGCCCGCCTATGGCTACACCTTC
TRBD1	-	TRBV28	TRBJ1-3	CASSFQGATGNTIYF	TGTGCCAGCAGTTTTCAGGGGGCGACTGGAAACACCATATATTTT
-	-	TRBV9	TRBJ2-4	CASSGGGGYIQYF	TGTGCCAGCAGTGGGGGTGGGGGGTATATTCAGTACTTC
-	-	TRBV7-2	TRBJ2-7	CASSPDYRYEQYF	TGTGCCAGCAGCCCGGACTATCGGTACGAGCAGTACTTC
TRBD1	-	TRBV7-3	TRBJ1-1	CASSLIRQGRNTEAFF	TGTGCCAGCAGCTTAATCAGACAGGGGCGAAACACTGAAGCTTTCTTT
TRBD2	-	TRBV4-1	TRBJ2-1	CASSQDRLARDEQFF	TGCGCCAGCAGCCAAGACCGACTAGCTCGGGATGAGCAGTTCTTC
-	-	TRBV4-3	TRBJ1-2	CASSQDSRGGNYGYTF	TGCGCCAGCAGCCAAGATAGTCGAGGAGGGAACTATGGCTACACCTTC
TRBD1	-	TRBV5-4	TRBJ1-2	CASSLIQGNYGYTF	TGTGCCAGCAGCTTGATACAGGGGAACTATGGCTACACCTTC
TRBD2	few	TRBV5-8	TRBJ2-7	CASSFSGGPLSYEQYF	TGTGCCAGCAGTTTTAGCGGGGGGCCACTTTCCTACGAGCAGTACTTC
-	once	TRBV7-2	TRBJ2-7	CASSLLGASYEQYF	TGTGCCAGCAGCCTGTTGGGAGCGAGCTACGAGCAGTACTTC
-	-	TRBV4-3	TRBJ1-4	CASSPRVDTGQEKLFF	TGCGCCAGCAGCCCAAGGGTGGACACCGGTCAGGAAAAACTGTTTTTT
TRBD1	-	TRBV2	TRBJ2-7	CASYETGSKGRPYEQYF	TGTGCCAGCTACGAGACAGGGAGCAAGGGAAGGCCCTACGAGCAGTACTTC
TRBD2	-	TRBV7-2	TRBJ2-1	CASSFFLGGGNNEQFF	TGTGCCAGCAGCTTCTTCCTGGGGGGGGGAAACAATGAGCAGTTCTTC
-	-	TRBV6-4	TRBJ1-1	CASRTDRSNTEAFF	TGTGCCAGCAGAACCGACAGGTCGAACACTGAAGCTTTCTTT
-	once	TRBV5-6	TRBJ2-7	CASSFQGIKVYEQYF	TGTGCCAGCAGCTTTCAGGGAATTAAAGTCTACGAGCAGTACTTC
-	-	TRBV28	TRBJ1-2	CASSAPVIYGYTF	TGTGCCAGCAGCGCCCCAGTGATCTATGGCTACACCTTC
TRBD2	-	TRBV9	TRBJ2-2	CASRQTSGRAPGELFF	TGTGCCAGCCGCCAAACTAGCGGGAGGGCCCCCGGGGAGCTGTTTTTT
TRBD1	once	TRBV9	TRBJ2-5	CASSVGPGQGGETQYF	TGTGCCAGCAGCGTAGGCCCCGGACAGGGGGGAGAGACCCAGTACTTC
-	-	TRBV10-3	TRBJ2-3	CAIKEGESTDTQYF	TGTGCCATCAAGGAGGGAGAAAGCACAGATACGCAGTATTTT